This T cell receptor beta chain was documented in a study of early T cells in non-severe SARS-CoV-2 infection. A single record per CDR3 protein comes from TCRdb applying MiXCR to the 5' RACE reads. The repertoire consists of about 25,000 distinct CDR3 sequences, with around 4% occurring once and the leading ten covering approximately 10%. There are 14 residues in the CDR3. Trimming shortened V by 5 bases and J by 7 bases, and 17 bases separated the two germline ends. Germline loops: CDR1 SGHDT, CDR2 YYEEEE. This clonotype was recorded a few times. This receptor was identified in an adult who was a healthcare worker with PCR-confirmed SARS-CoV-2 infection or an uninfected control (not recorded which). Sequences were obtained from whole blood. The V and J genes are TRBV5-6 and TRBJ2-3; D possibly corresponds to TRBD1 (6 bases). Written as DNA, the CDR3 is TGTGCCAGCAGATACAGGGCCCATCATCATACGCAGTATTTT. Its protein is CASRYRAHHHTQYF. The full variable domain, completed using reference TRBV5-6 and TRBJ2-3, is DAGVTQSPTHLIKTRGQQVTLRCSPKSGHDTVSWYQQALGQGPQFIFQYYEEEERQRGNFPDRFSGHQFPNYSSELNVNALLLGDSALYLCASRYRAHHHTQYFGPGTRLTVL.